Shown below are 10 T cell receptor beta chains from a single sample sequenced in a study of CD4 T cells in relation to SARS-CoV-2 and coronaviruses. Method: immunoSEQ multiplex PCR; TCRdb's copy keeps in-frame clones and lacks some. The table shows roughly 19,000 clones, with about three quarters occurring only once. CD4+ T cells from unexposed donors were obtained before the COVID-19 pandemic (2011-2018). After ten to eleven days of culture, CD4+ T cells were isolated. These receptors' targets are unknown. Specimen: CD4+ T cells from PBMCs, cultured in vitro. These receptor sequences come from a human donor in good health.

This chain uses TRBV23-1 with TRBJ2-5; D uncertain. Being an ORF, TRBV23-1 has a function that is uncertain. V gave up 4 bases and J gave up 5 bases, with 8 bases separating them. The CDR3 has 12 residues. The chain's CDR3 is CASSPATETQYF. Here the CDR3 DNA reads TGCGCCAGCAGTCCGGCGACGGAGACCCAGTACTTC.

The chain carries TRBV24-1 and TRBJ1-2; D uncertain. CDR1 and CDR2 (germline): KGHDR, SFDVKD. The CDR3 consists of 13 residues. The ends were cut back, 5 bases at V and 2 bases at J, with 8 bases in the middle. CDR3 coding DNA: TGTGCCACCAGTGCCCGGGAAAACTATGGCTACACCTTC. It codes for CATSARENYGYTF.

J is TRBJ1-6 and V is TRBV28; a weak D match, TRBD1 (6 bases). Germline CDR1 reads MDHEN; CDR2 reads SYDVKM. The V end lost 6 bases, the J end lost 0 bases, and 12 bases lay between the germline ends. The CDR3 extends over 16 amino acids. This CDR3 reads CASSIGGASYNSPLHF. CDR3 coding DNA: TGTGCCAGCAGCATAGGGGGGGCCTCCTATAATTCACCCCTCCACTTT.

The CDR3 spells CASSVANYGYTF. The CDR3 DNA reads as TGTGCCAGCTCTGTAGCTAACTATGGCTACACCTTC. J is TRBJ1-2 and V is TRBV12-3 or TRBV12-4, with D unresolved. Trimming left V 8 bases short and J 0 bases short, with 7 bases between. The CDR3 sequence is 12 residues long.

This sequence joins TRBV19 and TRBJ1-6; D not resolved. Germline CDR1 is LNHDA and CDR2 is SQIVND (reference sequence). The CDR3 is 13 residues long. V dropped 1 base and J dropped 8 bases, with 6 bases sitting between them. CDR3 amino acids: CASSIGEDSPLHF. The CDR3 DNA reads TGTGCCAGTAGTATAGGGGAAGATTCACCCCTCCACTTT.

The chain combines TRBV7-8 with TRBJ2-7; D is tentatively TRBD1 or TRBD2 (5 bases each). The CDR3 sequence is 15 residues long. Trimming stripped 5 bases from V and 3 bases from J, with 17 bases between. CDR1 is SGHVS, CDR2 FQNEAQ, per germline. CDR3 in amino acids: CASSASSGHSYEQYF. CDR3 in DNA: TGTGCCAGCAGCGCATCCAGCGGACACAGCTACGAGCAGTACTTC.

This clone appeared once. This chain's CDR3 is CASSADSRNTEAFF. CDR3 sequence (DNA): TGTGCCAGCAGCGCGGACAGCAGGAACACTGAAGCTTTCTTT. The chain employs TRBV5-5 and TRBJ1-1; D might be TRBD1 (6 bases). CDR1 is SGHKS and CDR2 is YYEKEE in the germline V gene (reference sequence). CDR3 length: 14 residues. V gave up 4 bases and J gave up 1 base, with 11 bases separating them. Full variable domain (missing parts from reference TRBV5-5 and TRBJ1-1): DAGVTQSPTHLIKTRGQQVTLRCSPISGHKSVSWYQQVLGQGPQFIFQYYEKEERGRGNFPDRFSARQFPNYSSELNVNALLLGDSALYLCASSADSRNTEAFFGQGTRLTVV.

The chain links TRBV6-5 to TRBJ2-7, with a tentative D call TRBD2 (5 bases). V was pared by 2 bases and J by 3 bases, with 14 bases between. Germline V gives CDR1 MNHEY, CDR2 SVGAGI. The CDR3 is made up of 15 amino acids. In nucleotides, the CDR3 is TGTGCCAGCAGTTACGTCGCGGGTGCCGGCTACGAGCAGTACTTC. As protein: CASSYVAGAGYEQYF.

The chain carries TRBV5-1 and TRBJ2-5; 10 bases align to TRBD2. V was clipped by 3 bases and J by 5 bases; unmatched bases: 7. Germline CDR1 and CDR2: SGHRS and YFSETQ. There are 15 residues in the CDR3. The CDR3 nucleotides read TGCGCCAGCAGCTCCCGGGGTAGCGGGGGGGAGACCCAGTACTTC. Translation: CASSSRGSGGETQYF.

V gene TRBV24-1 combines with J gene TRBJ2-5; D possibly corresponds to TRBD2 (7 bases). V dropped 1 base and J dropped 5 bases, with 16 bases sitting between them. This CDR3 region has 16 residues. Germline-derived CDR1 and CDR2 are KGHDR and SFDVKD. CDR3 sequence: CATSDFGGGGVETQYF. The CDR3 coding sequence is TGTGCCACCAGTGATTTTGGGGGCGGGGGAGTGGAGACCCAGTACTTC.